Each of the 21 T cell receptor beta chains below was sequenced from the same sample in a study of blood T cell repertoires in COVID-19. Clones were read by immunoSEQ multiplex PCR, and TCRdb kept only the in-frame ones, dropping some. The profile shows 300,000 to 400,000 clones, more than 70% of them singletons. The sequenced sample consisted of peripheral blood. All receptors come from a young man with active or convalescent COVID-19.

Only a few counts were recorded for this clone. The chain has TRBV7-9 and TRBJ1-2, with a possible D match to TRBD1 (5 bases). Deletions cut 1 base from V and 6 bases from J, with 12 bases between. This CDR3 is built from 14 residues. The V gene's germline CDR1 is SEHNR and CDR2 FQNEAQ (reference sequence). DNA of the CDR3: TGTGCCAGCAGCTTAGAAGTGTCAGGGAATGGCTACACCTTC. Translated: CASSLEVSGNGYTF.

The chain carries TRBV5-5 and TRBJ2-2; TRBD2 agrees at 7 bases. J was trimmed by 4 bases and V by 4 bases; bases with no gene match: 7. This CDR3 has 15 amino acids. Germline V gives CDR1 SGHKS, CDR2 YYEKEE (reference sequence). In DNA form, the CDR3 reads TGTGCCAGCAGCGAGAGCGGGACCTCCACCGGGGAGCTGTTTTTT. It yields the protein CASSESGTSTGELFF.

The V gene is TRBV19, the J gene TRBJ2-2; D is perhaps TRBD2 (5 bases). Deletions cut 2 bases from V and 3 bases from J, with 7 bases between. The CDR3 consists of 14 residues. Germline V gene data show CDR1 as LNHDA and CDR2 as SQIVND (reference sequence). CDR3 nucleotides: TGTGCCAGTAGTATAAGGCGGGACACCGGGGAGCTGTTTTTT. This sequence encodes CASSIRRDTGELFF.

V gene TRBV7-9 combines with J gene TRBJ2-1, with 9 bases identical to TRBD2. The germline gives CDR1 SEHNR, CDR2 FQNEAQ (reference sequence). The CDR3 has 17 amino acids. Trimming took 4 bases from V and 3 from J; bases not matched to a gene: 10. CDR3 in amino acids: CASSSLGSGSGYNEQFF. DNA of the CDR3: TGTGCCAGCAGCTCCCTGGGTAGCGGGAGCGGCTACAATGAGCAGTTCTTC. The full variable domain, completed using reference TRBV7-9 and TRBJ2-1, is DTGVSQNPRHKITKRGQNVTFRCDPISEHNRLYWYRQTLGQGPEFLTYFQNEAQLEKSRLLSDRFSAERPKGSFSTLEIQRTEQGDSAMYLCASSSLGSGSGYNEQFFGPGTRLTVL.

The genes are TRBV5-8 and TRBJ2-3; possible D gene TRBD1, 6 bases. Trimming pared 8 bases from V and 3 bases from J, leaving 13 bases between. The CDR3 spans 13 residues. Germline values: CDR1 SGHTS, CDR2 YDEGEE. DNA for the CDR3: TGTGCCAGTCTAAACAGGGCGACAGATACGCAGTATTTT. It translates to CASLNRATDTQYF. Variable domain in full (rest from reference TRBV5-8 and TRBJ2-3): EAGVTQSPTHLIKTRGQQATLRCSPISGHTSVYWYQQALGLGLQFLLWYDEGEERNRGNFPPRFSGRQFPNYSSELNVNALELEDSALYLCASLNRATDTQYFGPGTRLTVL.

V is TRBV29-1 and J is TRBJ1-2; D may be TRBD1 (5 bases). This CDR3 comprises 11 residues. Trimming removed 8 bases at V and 8 bases at J, with 15 bases between. Germline CDR1 and CDR2: SQVTM and ANQGSEA. CDR3 nucleotide sequence: TGCAGCCTCCGGCAGGGTAGAGGCTACACCTTC. Amino acid sequence: CSLRQGRGYTF.

This chain joins TRBV29-1 and TRBJ2-2; D unresolved. The CDR3 totals 12 residues. V shed 5 bases and J shed 5 bases, with 9 bases lying between them. The germline gives CDR1 SQVTM, CDR2 ANQGSEA. CDR3 in DNA: TGCAGCGTTCCGAGCCCGACCGGGGAGCTGTTTTTT. The encoded protein is CSVPSPTGELFF.

The chain has TRBV7-2 and TRBJ2-2; 11 bases align to TRBD2. The V gene end was trimmed by 1 base and the J gene end by 3 bases; junction bases not matched to a gene: 4. Looked up from germline, CDR1 is SGHTA and CDR2 is FQGNSA. The CDR3 extends over 17 amino acids. The chain's CDR3 is CASSLGASGGYTGELFF. The DNA of the CDR3 is TGTGCCAGCAGCTTAGGGGCTAGCGGGGGGTACACCGGGGAGCTGTTTTTT.

The V and J genes are TRBV5-4 and TRBJ2-5; 7 bases fit TRBD2. The CDR3 is 15 amino acids. J lost 2 bases, V lost 4 bases, and 8 bases had no gene match. The germline CDR1 and CDR2 sequences are SGHNT and YYREEE (reference sequence). CDR3 residues: CASSPREVEQETQYF. The CDR3 DNA reads TGTGCCAGCAGCCCCCGGGAGGTGGAGCAAGAGACCCAGTACTTC. Full variable domain (remainder filled in from reference TRBV5-4 and TRBJ2-5): ETGVTQSPTHLIKTRGQQVTLRCSSQSGHNTVSWYQQALGQGPQFIFQYYREEENGRGNFPPRFSGLQFPNYSSELNVNALELDDSALYLCASSPREVEQETQYFGPGTRLLVL.

The rearrangement uses TRBV5-1 and TRBJ2-3, with 10 bases fitting TRBD2. Per germline, CDR1 SGHRS and CDR2 YFSETQ. The CDR3 consists of 16 residues. V dropped 5 bases and J dropped 3; count of bases not matched to a gene: 9. The CDR3 sequence is CASSFQRGGITDTQYF. The CDR3 DNA follows: TGCGCCAGCAGTTTTCAGCGGGGGGGCATAACAGATACGCAGTATTTT.

The chain combines TRBV15 with TRBJ1-4; TRBD1 matches at 8 bases. The trim removed 2 bases at V and 8 bases at J, leaving 10 bases unmatched. CDR1 and CDR2 from the germline V gene are LNHNV and YYDKDF (reference sequence). The CDR3 loop spans 16 amino acids. DNA of the CDR3: TGTGCCACCAGCAGACCCCACGGACAGGGCTTCGAAAAACTGTTTTTT. Translation: CATSRPHGQGFEKLFF.

The rearrangement links TRBV30 to TRBJ1-5, with 12 bases lining up with TRBD1. There are 19 residues in the CDR3. Germline loops: CDR1 GTSNPN, CDR2 SVGIG (reference sequence). V lost 3 bases, J lost 2 bases, and 14 bases stayed unmatched. The CDR3 DNA reads TGTGCCTGGAGAGCTACCGGGACAGGGGGCGCAGTACGCAATCAGCCCCAGCATTTT. As protein: CAWRATGTGGAVRNQPQHF.

The chain carries TRBV3-1 (or the pseudogene TRBV3-2) and TRBJ1-2; 8 nucleotides line up with TRBD1. There are 14 residues in the CDR3. Per the germline V gene, CDR1 is LGHDT and CDR2 is YNNKEL (reference sequence). With 1 base clipped from V and 7 bases from J, the junction kept 5 bases outside the gene matches. The CDR3 is CASSQASRGPGYTF. The CDR3 coding sequence is TGTGCCAGCAGCCAAGCCAGCAGGGGGCCTGGCTACACCTTC.

The chain joins TRBV18 to TRBJ2-1; D is uncertain. The germline CDR1 and CDR2 sequences are KGHSH and LQKENI. This CDR3 contains 13 residues. V lost 6 bases and J lost 8, with 14 bases in between. The CDR3 DNA is TGTGCCAGCTCCCTTCAAGCCGCGGATGAGCAGTTCTTC. The encoded protein is CASSLQAADEQFF.

V is TRBV19 and J is TRBJ2-2; D is ambiguous. The germline CDR1 and CDR2 sequences are LNHDA and SQIVND (reference sequence). This CDR3 is 14 amino acids long. Trimming removed 1 base from V and 1 base from J, with 4 bases in between. CDR3 residues: CASSIAGNTGELFF. CDR3 coding DNA: TGTGCCAGTAGTATAGCAGGGAACACCGGGGAGCTGTTTTTT.

This rearrangement joins TRBV7-9 to TRBJ2-4; D possibly corresponds to TRBD2 (6 bases). The germline V gene encodes CDR1 SEHNR and CDR2 FQNEAQ (reference sequence). This CDR3 region has 17 residues. Trimming stripped 5 bases from V and 0 bases from J, with 17 bases between. CDR3 region: CASSPIRELLAKNIQYF. As DNA, the CDR3 is TGTGCCAGCAGCCCAATCCGGGAGCTTCTAGCCAAAAACATTCAGTACTTC. The full variable domain, with the rest looked up from reference TRBV7-9 and TRBJ2-4, is DTGVSQNPRHKITKRGQNVTFRCDPISEHNRLYWYRQTLGQGPEFLTYFQNEAQLEKSRLLSDRFSAERPKGSFSTLEIQRTEQGDSAMYLCASSPIRELLAKNIQYFGAGTRLSVL.

The V and J genes are TRBV2 and TRBJ2-2; D gene uncertain. This CDR3 is 16 amino acids long. Germline CDR1 is SNHLY and CDR2 is FYNNEI. V was clipped by 6 bases and J by 1 base, with 15 bases between them. CDR3 coding DNA: TGTGCCAGCAGAAATCAGCCTCGGAGGAACACCGGGGAGCTGTTTTTT. Its protein product is CASRNQPRRNTGELFF.

The chain uses TRBV5-5 and TRBJ1-5, with 8 bases aligning to TRBD1. The germline V gene has CDR1 SGHKS and CDR2 YYEKEE (reference sequence). This CDR3 is 15 amino acids long. The ends lost 4 bases at V and 4 bases at J; junction bases unmatched: 7. CDR3 sequence: CASSPQGASNQPQHF. CDR3 coding DNA: TGTGCCAGCAGCCCCCAGGGGGCTTCTAATCAGCCCCAGCATTTT. The entire variable domain, with the rest obtained from reference TRBV5-5 and TRBJ1-5, is as follows: DAGVTQSPTHLIKTRGQQVTLRCSPISGHKSVSWYQQVLGQGPQFIFQYYEKEERGRGNFPDRFSARQFPNYSSELNVNALLLGDSALYLCASSPQGASNQPQHFGDGTRLSIL.

The rearrangement joins TRBV5-5 to TRBJ1-2, with 8 bases matching TRBD1. V gave up 1 base and J gave up 8 bases; unmatched junction bases: 7. Germline loops: CDR1 SGHKS, CDR2 YYEKEE (reference sequence). The CDR3 covers 14 residues. The CDR3: CASSLQGAQEGYTF. For the CDR3, the DNA is TGTGCCAGCAGCTTGCAGGGGGCGCAGGAAGGCTACACCTTC.

The V and J genes are TRBV12-3 or TRBV12-4 and TRBJ1-1, with D tentatively TRBD1 (6 bases). V lost 7 bases, J lost 8 bases, and 14 bases lay in between. The length of the CDR3 is 12 residues. The CDR3 protein is CASNLFDREAFF. Written as DNA, the CDR3 is TGTGCCAGCAACCTTTTCGACAGGGAAGCTTTCTTT.

The chain couples TRBV7-2 to TRBJ2-2, with D perhaps TRBD1 (5 bases). Trimming removed 3 bases at V and 6 bases at J, with 17 bases between. The CDR3 loop spans 16 amino acids. Germline assignment: CDR1 SGHTA and CDR2 FQGNSA. The CDR3 spells CASSFSQPGLAGELFF. The CDR3, as DNA: TGTGCCAGCAGCTTTTCCCAACCAGGGTTGGCCGGGGAGCTGTTTTTT. Together with reference TRBV7-2 and TRBJ2-2, the CDR3 gives the full variable domain: GAGVSQSPSNKVTEKGKDVELRCDPISGHTALYWYRQSLGQGLEFLIYFQGNSAPDKSGLPSDRFSAERTGGSVSTLTIQRTQQEDSAVYLCASSFSQPGLAGELFFGEGSRLTVL.